Listed here are 26 T cell receptor beta chains from one sample, sequenced in a study of T cells in Graves' hyperthyroidism and ophthalmopathy. There were TCR beta CDR3 regions amplified from RNA transcripts. The study used the HTBI primer set for a first-round RT-PCR of the TCR CDR3. TCRdb fed the multiplex PCR reads into MiXCR, producing one record per CDR3 protein. The table shows around 580,000 distinct CDR3 sequences, with around 46% occurring only once. Material: peripheral blood or thyroid tissue (not recorded which). All receptors derive from a woman in her late teens or twenties with Graves' hyperthyroidism.

V and J are TRBV27 and TRBJ1-2, with 12 bases that match TRBD1. CDR3 length: 15 amino acids. The trim removed 11 bases at V and 0 bases at J, leaving 7 bases unmatched. CDR1 is MNHEY, CDR2 SMNVEV, per germline (reference sequence). This CDR3 reads CAVWGQGASNYGYTF. CDR3 DNA: TGTGCCGTATGGGGACAGGGGGCGTCTAACTATGGCTACACCTTC.

This chain joins TRBV20-1 and TRBJ2-7, with TRBD2 identical over 9 bases. The CDR3 has 13 amino acids. The V and J ends lost 7 bases and 2 bases, in that order; junction bases with no gene match: 6. Germline V CDR1 and CDR2: DFQATT, SNEGSKA (reference sequence). The CDR3 DNA reads as TGCAGTGAAGGTATAGCGGGAGCCTACGAGCAGTACTTC. Protein sequence: CSEGIAGAYEQYF.

About this clonotype: The junction departs from the called germline gene at one end, perhaps through a read error. The V call is TRBV18, the J call TRBJ1-3; the D is unclear. The CDR3 is 14 residues long. Germline V gene sequence: CDR1 KGHSH, CDR2 LQKENI. The CDR3: CAGSPALSGNTIYF. The CDR3 region has the DNA TGTGCCGGCTCACCGGCGCTCTCTGGAAACACCATATATTTT.

This clonotype was recorded many times. The V and J genes are TRBV2 and TRBJ1-1; no firm D call. Trimming cost V 3 bases and J 6 bases, with 14 bases left between them. Germline V lookup: CDR1 SNHLY, CDR2 FYNNEI. CDR3 length: 14 amino acids. Written as DNA, the CDR3 is TGTGCCAGCAGTGAGAAGACATCAAACCCTGAAGCTTTCTTT. Translating it yields CASSEKTSNPEAFF.

This clonotype was seen ten or more times. The V and J genes are TRBV24-1 and TRBJ2-2; 10 bases line up with TRBD1. This CDR3 region has 15 residues. V shed 9 bases, J shed 3 bases, and the junction held 6 bases outside the gene matches. Germline CDR1 and CDR2: KGHDR and SFDVKD. CDR3 sequence (DNA): TGTGCCACCCGGGCCGGGACAGGGGACACCGGGGAGCTGTTTTTT. Amino acids: CATRAGTGDTGELFF.

A note on this clonotype: A much larger clonotype is one base distant, so this may be a read error. The V gene is TRBV11-1, the J gene TRBJ1-4, with 8 bases that match TRBD1. The CDR3 consists of 19 residues. Per germline, CDR1 SGHAT and CDR2 FQDESV (reference sequence). CDR3 sequence: CASSNLLGQGGVANEKPFF. DNA for the CDR3: TGTGCCAGCAGTAATCTTCTAGGACAGGGAGGAGTAGCTAATGAAAAACCGTTTTTT.

As to this clonotype: A much larger clone differs by one base, so this may be a read error. The chain recombines TRBV7-9 with TRBJ1-3, with D hard to call. The CDR3 length is 19 residues. Trimming stripped 10 bases from V and 2 bases from J, with 30 bases between. In germline, CDR1 is SEHNR, CDR2 FQNEAQ (reference sequence). The CDR3 here is CANRGGISGDKIPGNTIYF. Written as DNA, the CDR3 is TGTGCCAATCGCGGTGGGATCTCGGGCGATAAGATCCCTGGAAACACCATATATTTT.

This clonotype was seen only a few times. This chain connects TRBV18 to TRBJ2-7; D is undetermined. CDR1 is KGHSH, CDR2 LQKENI, per germline. CDR3 size: 14 residues. Trimming pared 2 bases from V and 2 bases from J, leaving 10 bases between. DNA for the CDR3: TGTGCCAGCTCACCAGGGCAGACGGCCTACGAGCAGTACTTC. Protein product: CASSPGQTAYEQYF.

Only one count was recorded for this clonotype. The DNA is omitted, as the CDR3 cannot be located on it reliably, and the CDR3 follows TCRdb's listing. V usage is TRBV25-1 and J usage is TRBJ2-7; whether TRBD2, the table's D call, matches the DNA was not checked. Germline lookup yields CDR1 MGHDK and CDR2 SYGVNS. The CDR3 is 15 residues long, counting both termini. The chain's CDR3 is CACSARGDSDYEQYF.

Notes on this clonotype: As the CDR3 is not closed by the conserved phenylalanine or tryptophan, this likely results from a read error. The rearrangement links TRBV2 to TRBJ2-5, with D possibly matching TRBD1 (7 bases). There are 13 residues in the CDR3. CDR1 and CDR2 from the germline V gene are SNHLY and FYNNEI. Trimming stripped 8 bases from V and 4 bases from J, with 14 bases between. CDR3 amino acids: CASRGDSGETQYY. The CDR3 nucleotides are TGTGCCAGCCGCGGGGACAGCGGAGAGACCCAGTACTAC.

The rearrangement links TRBV24-1 to TRBJ2-7, with D possibly being TRBD1 (6 bases). Germline V gene sequence: CDR1 KGHDR, CDR2 SFDVKD. V gave up 3 bases and J gave up 0 bases, with 11 bases separating them. CDR3 length: 15 amino acids. As DNA, the CDR3 is TGTGCCACCAGTGATCGTCGGGACACCTCCTACGAGCAGTACTTC. Protein product: CATSDRRDTSYEQYF.

J is TRBJ1-1 and V is TRBV7-2; possible D gene TRBD1, 5 bases. The V end lost 4 bases, the J end lost 0 bases, and 15 bases lay between the germline ends. The CDR3 spans 16 residues. The V gene's germline CDR1 is SGHTA and CDR2 FQGNSA. The CDR3 DNA follows: TGTGCCAGCAGCTCGTCCTGGACAAGCATGAACACTGAAGCTTTCTTT. Its translation is CASSSSWTSMNTEAFF.

Many counts were recorded for this clonotype. J is TRBJ1-5 and V is TRBV27; 10 nucleotides align to TRBD1. The germline V gene encodes CDR1 MNHEY and CDR2 SMNVEV (reference sequence). The V segment lost 6 bases and the J segment 6 bases; nucleotides outside the gene matches: 8. CDR3 length: 15 residues. In DNA form, the CDR3 reads TGTGCCAGCAGCACCGGGACAGGGGCAAGTCAGCCCCAGCATTTT. Amino acid sequence: CASSTGTGASQPQHF.

In this sample, this clonotype turned up many times. The genes are TRBV19 and TRBJ1-1; D is uncertain. The CDR3 consists of 13 residues. Germline V CDR1 and CDR2: LNHDA, SQIVND (reference sequence). V lost 8 bases, J lost 11 bases, and 21 bases lay in between. CDR3 nucleotides: TGTGCCAGTGCCGTGGCCGGGCGAGCGGCCGCTTTCTTT. Translating gives CASAVAGRAAAFF.

CDR3 loop: CASSSGLAADTQYF. The CDR3, as DNA: TGTGCCAGCAGCTCAGGACTAGCAGCAGATACGCAGTATTTT. The genes are TRBV7-6 and TRBJ2-3; 8 bases match TRBD2. The germline V gene encodes CDR1 SGHVS and CDR2 FNYEAQ. The CDR3 is 14 residues long. Losses at the gene ends were 4 bases for V and 4 bases for J; bases not matched to a gene: 4.

The chain joins TRBV27 to TRBJ1-2; D perhaps matches TRBD1 (5 bases). With 1 base removed from V and 2 bases from J, the gap between germline ends came to 11 bases. From germline, CDR1 is MNHEY and CDR2 SMNVEV (reference sequence). The CDR3 contains 15 residues. CDR3 in amino acids: CASSLWGEGNYGYTF. The DNA of the CDR3 is TGTGCCAGCAGTTTATGGGGGGAGGGGAACTATGGCTACACCTTC.

The chain employs TRBV29-1 and TRBJ1-1; TRBD1 might be the D (5 bases). The V end was cut by 8 bases, the J end by 0 bases, with 13 bases between. Germline V lookup: CDR1 SQVTM, CDR2 ANQGSEA. CDR3 length: 13 residues. Here the CDR3 DNA reads TGCAGCAGCCCGGGGACGCTGAACACTGAAGCTTTCTTT. This encodes CSSPGTLNTEAFF.

This clonotype has a single count. V is TRBV27 and J is TRBJ1-5; tentatively, D is TRBD1 (5 bases). V lost 3 bases, J lost 3 bases, and 12 bases lay in between. Germline lookup yields CDR1 MNHEY and CDR2 SMNVEV (reference sequence). This CDR3 has 15 residues. CDR3: CASSLSPGPNQPQHF. The CDR3 DNA reads as TGTGCCAGCAGTTTGTCTCCAGGGCCCAATCAGCCCCAGCATTTT.

The sample holds many counts of this clonotype. The genes are TRBV2 and TRBJ2-7, with 7 bases matching TRBD2. This CDR3 contains 14 residues. Germline V gene sequence: CDR1 SNHLY, CDR2 FYNNEI. V gave up 7 bases and J gave up 3 bases; unmatched junction bases: 9. CDR3 nucleotide sequence: TGTGCCAGCACCCTCGGGGGGTCCCACTACGAGCAGTACTTC. Translated, it gives CASTLGGSHYEQYF.

V usage is TRBV2 and J usage is TRBJ1-4, with D maybe TRBD1 (5 bases). The length of the CDR3 is 17 residues. Trimming pared 6 bases from V and 5 bases from J, leaving 22 bases between. Germline CDR1 reads SNHLY; CDR2 reads FYNNEI. The CDR3 loop is CASRSGTSVSINEKLFF. Written as DNA, the CDR3 is TGTGCCAGCAGGTCCGGGACTAGCGTTTCCATCAATGAAAAACTGTTTTTT. Based on the CDR3 plus reference TRBV2 and TRBJ1-4, the full variable domain is EPEVTQTPSHQVTQMGQEVILRCVPISNHLYFYWYRQILGQKVEFLVSFYNNEISEKSEIFDDQFSVERPDGSNFTLKIRSTKLEDSAMYFCASRSGTSVSINEKLFFGSGTQLSVL.

The table lists this clonotype with many counts. The V and J genes are TRBV11-2 and TRBJ1-1; TRBD1 agrees at 7 bases. From germline, CDR1 is SGHAT and CDR2 FQNNGV. The CDR3 has 13 amino acids. The junction had 8 bases not matched to a gene; V was cut back by 7 bases and J by 6 bases. CDR3 in amino acids: CASTPTDRAEAFF. CDR3 nucleotide sequence: TGTGCCAGCACCCCGACCGACAGGGCTGAAGCTTTCTTT.

The chain links TRBV7-9 to TRBJ1-2; 7 bases fit TRBD1. CDR3 length equals 14 residues. J lost 0 bases, V lost 7 bases, and 5 bases had no gene match. The germline gives CDR1 SEHNR, CDR2 FQNEAQ (reference sequence). The CDR3 is CASKRQGANYGYTF. The CDR3, as DNA: TGTGCCAGCAAAAGACAGGGAGCTAACTATGGCTACACCTTC.

As regards this clonotype: The conserved phenylalanine or tryptophan normally closing the CDR3 is absent here, so this likely arose from a read error. The gene calls are TRBV7-3 and TRBJ1-1; D gene unclear. The ends were cut back, 1 base at V and 4 bases at J, with 13 bases in the middle. Germline V lookup: CDR1 SGHTA, CDR2 FQGTGA. This CDR3 has 15 amino acids. The DNA of the CDR3 is TGTGCCAGCAGCTTAATGGACGGATCTAGCACTGAAGCTTTCCTC. This gives the protein CASSLMDGSSTEAFL.

The chain is built from TRBV10-2 and TRBJ2-7; D not certain. V was trimmed by 7 bases and J by 0 bases, leaving 7 bases between them. Germline V CDR1 and CDR2: WSHSY, SAAADI. The CDR3 covers 12 residues. In DNA form, the CDR3 reads TGCGCCAGCATGACGGCCTCCTACGAGCAGTACTTC. Protein product: CASMTASYEQYF.

V usage is TRBV6-6 and J usage is TRBJ2-5, with TRBD2 as a possible D gene (6 bases). Germline V gene data show CDR1 as MNHNY and CDR2 as SVGAGI (reference sequence). Between the trimmed V and J ends, which lost 1 base and 0 bases, there was a span of 9 bases. The CDR3 is 15 residues long. The CDR3 here is CASSYLGLNQETQYF. In DNA form, the CDR3 reads TGTGCCAGCAGTTACTTGGGACTGAACCAAGAGACCCAGTACTTC.

This chain links TRBV7-2 with TRBJ2-7; 14 nucleotides line up with TRBD2. V lost 6 bases and J lost 2; bases outside the gene matches: 6. CDR3 size: 16 residues. Germline CDR1 reads SGHTA; CDR2 reads FQGNSA. CDR3 residues: CASSPGLAGVPYEQYF. The CDR3 bases are TGTGCCAGCAGTCCGGGACTAGCGGGAGTCCCCTACGAGCAGTACTTC.